This TCR beta chain is from a study of cytomegalovirus exposure and HLA in healthy donors. Note on this clone: Its antigen is currently unknown.

The protocol was immunoSEQ multiplex PCR, while the TCRdb copy is restricted to in-frame clones and leaves out a portion. Counted here are about 280,000 clones, 70% to 90% occurring once; the ten biggest clones make up approximately 0.9%. CDR3 size: 18 residues. From germline, CDR1 is LNHNV and CDR2 YYDKDF (reference sequence). V shed 1 base and J 6 bases; nucleotides not matched to a gene: 12. Whole-study findings and limits: Researchers counted 164 TCR beta chains as cytomegalovirus-associated. As was reported, the classifier diagnosed cytomegalovirus status with high specificity and sensitivity.

J is TRBJ2-2 and V is TRBV15; TRBD2 matches 9 bases. The origin of this receptor is a woman between 18 and 29 years old in good health and CMV-seronegative. Sequencing was performed on PBMCs. For the CDR3, the DNA is TGTGCCACCAGCAGAGGCCATAGCGGGAGAAGGGACGCCGGGGAGCTGTTTTTT. Its protein is CATSRGHSGRRDAGELFF.